One and the same sample provided the 10 T cell receptor beta chains below, sequenced in a study of blood T cell repertoires in COVID-19 (dated by TCRdb to 2020 to 2022). The library was made by the immunoSEQ multiplex PCR assay. The table was pulled from immuneACCESS by TCRdb, which kept in-frame rearrangements only. Such tables lose some clones; where checked, under half of the loss comes from unresolved V genes, and the rest has no known cause. The sample has about 61,000 clones on record, 80% to 90% of them singletons. Of the sample, approximately 18% falls within the top ten clones. What was sequenced was peripheral blood. The receptors come from a woman of 80 years or more with active COVID-19.

The rearrangement links TRBV14 to TRBJ2-2, with TRBD2 as a possible D gene (5 bases). The V end was cut by 0 bases, the J end by 3 bases, with 17 bases between. Germline V gene lookup returns CDR1 SGHDN and CDR2 FVKESK. The CDR3 has 18 amino acids. CDR3 coding DNA: TGTGCCAGCAGCCAAGATATCGGGGTGAGTCCCTACACCGGGGAGCTGTTTTTT. Amino acid sequence: CASSQDIGVSPYTGELFF.

This rearrangement joins TRBV28 to TRBJ2-1; 10 nucleotides align to TRBD1. Germline loops: CDR1 MDHEN, CDR2 SYDVKM. The CDR3 has 12 amino acids. Trimming removed 8 bases from V and 9 bases from J; junction bases left unmatched: 4. CDR3 sequence reads: CASATGGTEQFF. CDR3 nucleotide sequence: TGTGCCAGCGCGACAGGGGGCACTGAGCAGTTCTTC.

The V gene is TRBV10-1, the J gene TRBJ2-5; 9 bases align to TRBD2. The germline V gene has CDR1 WNHNN and CDR2 SYGVQD (reference sequence). V lost 3 bases, J lost 4 bases, and 6 bases stayed unmatched. This CDR3 is 15 amino acids long. DNA of the CDR3: TGCGCCAGCAGTGATTCGCGGGGGGGCCCAGAGACCCAGTACTTC. Residues: CASSDSRGGPETQYF.

This clone was seen only once. The CDR3 is CASNLRQGTEAFF. The CDR3, as DNA: TGTGCCAGCAACCTAAGACAGGGCACTGAAGCTTTCTTT. The rearrangement links TRBV7-2 to TRBJ1-1; 7 bases agree with TRBD1. There are 13 residues in the CDR3. Germline CDR1 is SGHTA and CDR2 is FQGNSA. The ends lost 7 bases at V and 4 bases at J; junction bases unmatched: 6.

Written as DNA, the CDR3 is TGTGCCAGCAGTCCCTCTTCGTATCAGCCCCAGCATTTT. Protein sequence: CASSPSSYQPQHF. J is TRBJ1-5 and V is TRBV2; D gene uncertain. CDR3 length: 13 residues. V was pared by 5 bases and J by 5 bases, with 10 bases between. Germline-derived CDR1 and CDR2 are SNHLY and FYNNEI.

The gene calls are TRBV4-3 and TRBJ1-5; no firm D call. This CDR3 spans 15 amino acids. Germline values: CDR1 LGHNA, CDR2 YSLEER. The V gene lost 0 bases and the J gene lost 7 bases, with 13 bases spanning the gap. The CDR3: CASSQDPGMGQPQHF. For the CDR3, the DNA is TGCGCCAGCAGCCAAGATCCGGGGATGGGACAGCCCCAGCATTTT.

This clone was observed once. The rearrangement uses TRBV28 and TRBJ2-1, with a weak D call TRBD2 (7 bases). Trimming shortened V by 3 bases and J by 2 bases, and 11 bases separated the two germline ends. Germline lookup yields CDR1 MDHEN and CDR2 SYDVKM. CDR3 length: 15 residues. CDR3 residues: CASSLGGPAYNEQFF. CDR3 coding DNA: TGTGCCAGCAGTTTGGGGGGGCCTGCCTACAATGAGCAGTTCTTC.

This clone is a singleton in its sample. The chain couples TRBV9 to TRBJ2-5, with D perhaps matching TRBD2 (6 bases). The length of the CDR3 is 13 residues. Germline CDR1 SGDLS, CDR2 YYNGEE. Trimming shortened V by 4 bases and J by 1 base, and 8 bases separated the two germline ends. The CDR3 nucleotides are TGTGCCAGCAGCCCCGGGGGCCAAGAGACCCAGTACTTC. Residues: CASSPGGQETQYF.

The chain is built from TRBV20-1 and TRBJ2-3; D gene unclear. V was trimmed by 3 bases and J by 0 bases, leaving 7 bases between them. Looked up from germline, CDR1 is DFQATT and CDR2 is SNEGSKA (reference sequence). This CDR3 is 13 amino acids long. The CDR3 sequence is CSASFQSTDTQYF. The CDR3 coding sequence is TGCAGTGCTAGTTTTCAGAGCACAGATACGCAGTATTTT.

The V gene is TRBV7-3, the J gene TRBJ2-2; unclear D gene. The CDR3 sequence is 13 residues long. Trimming removed 4 bases at V and 7 bases at J, with 10 bases between. The germline V gene encodes CDR1 SGHTA and CDR2 FQGTGA. The DNA of the CDR3 is TGTGCCAGCAGCTCCCATGCGCACGGGGAGCTGTTTTTT. Its translation: CASSSHAHGELFF.